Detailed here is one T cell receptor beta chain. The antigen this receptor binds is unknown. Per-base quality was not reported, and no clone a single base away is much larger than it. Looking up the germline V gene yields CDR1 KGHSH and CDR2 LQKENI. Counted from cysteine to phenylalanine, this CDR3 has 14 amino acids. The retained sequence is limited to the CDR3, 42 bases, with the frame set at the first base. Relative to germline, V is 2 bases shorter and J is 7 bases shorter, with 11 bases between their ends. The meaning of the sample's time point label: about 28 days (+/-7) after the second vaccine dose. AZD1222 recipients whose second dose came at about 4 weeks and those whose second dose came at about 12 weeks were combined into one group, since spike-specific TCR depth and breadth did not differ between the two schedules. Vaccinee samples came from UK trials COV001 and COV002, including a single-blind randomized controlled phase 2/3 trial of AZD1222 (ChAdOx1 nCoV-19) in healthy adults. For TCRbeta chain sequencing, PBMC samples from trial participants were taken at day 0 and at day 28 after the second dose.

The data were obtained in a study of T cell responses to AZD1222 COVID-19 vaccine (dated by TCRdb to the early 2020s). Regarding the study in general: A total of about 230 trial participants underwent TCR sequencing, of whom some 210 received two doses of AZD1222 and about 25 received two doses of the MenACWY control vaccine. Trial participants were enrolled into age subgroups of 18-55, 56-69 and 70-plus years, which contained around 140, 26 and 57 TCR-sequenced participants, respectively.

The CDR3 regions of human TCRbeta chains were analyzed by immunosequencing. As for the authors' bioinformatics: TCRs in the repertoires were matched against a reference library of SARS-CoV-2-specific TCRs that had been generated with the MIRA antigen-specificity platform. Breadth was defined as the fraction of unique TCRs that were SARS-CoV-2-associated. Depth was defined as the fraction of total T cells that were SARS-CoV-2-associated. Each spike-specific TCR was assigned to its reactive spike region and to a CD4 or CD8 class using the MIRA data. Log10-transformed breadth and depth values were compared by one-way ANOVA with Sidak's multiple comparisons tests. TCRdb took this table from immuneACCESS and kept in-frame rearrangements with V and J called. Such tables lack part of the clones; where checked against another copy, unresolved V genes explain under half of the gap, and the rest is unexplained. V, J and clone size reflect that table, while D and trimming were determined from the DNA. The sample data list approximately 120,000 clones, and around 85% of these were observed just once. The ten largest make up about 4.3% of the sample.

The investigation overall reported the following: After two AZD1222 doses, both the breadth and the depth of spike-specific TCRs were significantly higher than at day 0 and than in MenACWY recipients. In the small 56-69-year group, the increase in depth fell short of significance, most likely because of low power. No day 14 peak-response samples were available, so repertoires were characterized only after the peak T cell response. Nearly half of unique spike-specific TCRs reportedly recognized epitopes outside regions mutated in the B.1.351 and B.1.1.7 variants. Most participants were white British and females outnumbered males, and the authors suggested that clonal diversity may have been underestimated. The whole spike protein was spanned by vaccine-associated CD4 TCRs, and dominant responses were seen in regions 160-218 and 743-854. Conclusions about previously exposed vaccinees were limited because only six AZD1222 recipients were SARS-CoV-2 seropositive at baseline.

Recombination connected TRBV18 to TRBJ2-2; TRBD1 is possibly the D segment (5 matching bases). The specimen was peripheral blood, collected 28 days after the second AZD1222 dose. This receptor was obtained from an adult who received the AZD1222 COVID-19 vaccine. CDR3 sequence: CASSPGRQGGELFF. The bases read TGTGCCAGCTCACCAGGACGGCAGGGCGGGGAGCTGTTTTTT.